This TCR beta chain was identified during a study of cytomegalovirus exposure and HLA in healthy donors. In the study overall: T cells numbering around 180 million yielded roughly 120 million unique TCR beta sequences in an earlier analysis. Findings of the study overall: Associated with HLA alleles at 0.05 false discovery rate in a later analysis were over 15,000 TCR beta sequences. Investigators reported more than 150 TCR beta chains as tied to cytomegalovirus.

It was with 60 Vbeta and 13 Jbeta primers that the PCR ran. Here immunoSEQ multiplex PCR was the method, and the copy in TCRdb shows in-frame clones only, minus some. The sample lists about 140,000 clones, approximately 79% occurring once. About this clone itself: Its antigen is as yet unknown.

With 0 bases removed from V and 10 bases from J, the gap between germline ends came to 10 bases. This CDR3 has 13 residues. The V gene's germline CDR1 is MNHNS and CDR2 SASEGT. The sequence derives from a female donor in good health and CMV-seronegative. The chain employs TRBV6-1 and TRBJ2-1, with a tentative D call TRBD2 (6 bases). Sequenced: PBMCs. The CDR3 DNA follows: TGTGCCAGCAGTGAAGCGCATGGAGGGGAGCAGTTCTTC. Protein: CASSEAHGGEQFF.